This record concerns one TCR beta chain sequence. This entry belongs to a study of cytomegalovirus exposure and HLA in healthy donors. 60 Vbeta and 13 Jbeta primers were used in PCR. Clones were sequenced by immunoSEQ multiplex PCR, and TCRdb holds only the in-frame ones, with some missing. The sample has roughly 180,000 clones, 70% to 80% seen once; the top ten hold 1.5%. The CDR3 is made up of 14 amino acids. The germline V gene encodes CDR1 SGHVS and CDR2 FNYEAQ. Trimming left V 5 bases short and J 1 base short, with 11 bases between. The sample taken for sequencing was PBMCs. This sequence was found in a girl aged 5-17 years in good health and CMV-seropositive. The chain couples TRBV7-6 to TRBJ2-5; D is unresolved. The CDR3 sequence: CASSLTHLQETQYF. The CDR3 DNA reads as TGTGCCAGCAGCCTCACTCACCTCCAAGAGACCCAGTACTTC.